The present entry profiles one TCR beta chain with its context. Generated by immunoSEQ multiplex PCR, the TCRdb table keeps only in-frame clones and is missing some. The table lists approximately 100,000 clones, 85% to 90% of them singletons. These data come from a study of control samples from healthy donors and cancer patients. Between the trimmed V and J ends, which lost 4 bases and 1 base, there was a span of 10 bases. The V gene's germline CDR1 is LGHDT and CDR2 YNNKEL (reference sequence). This CDR3 contains 15 residues. The chain has TRBV3-1 (or the pseudogene TRBV3-2) and TRBJ1-4; D call uncertain. This receptor was obtained from a woman between 35 and 50 years old in good health. Sequences were obtained from blood. The chain's CDR3 is CASSLFGETNEKLFF. The CDR3 bases are TGTGCCAGCAGCCTCTTCGGGGAAACTAATGAAAAACTGTTTTTT.